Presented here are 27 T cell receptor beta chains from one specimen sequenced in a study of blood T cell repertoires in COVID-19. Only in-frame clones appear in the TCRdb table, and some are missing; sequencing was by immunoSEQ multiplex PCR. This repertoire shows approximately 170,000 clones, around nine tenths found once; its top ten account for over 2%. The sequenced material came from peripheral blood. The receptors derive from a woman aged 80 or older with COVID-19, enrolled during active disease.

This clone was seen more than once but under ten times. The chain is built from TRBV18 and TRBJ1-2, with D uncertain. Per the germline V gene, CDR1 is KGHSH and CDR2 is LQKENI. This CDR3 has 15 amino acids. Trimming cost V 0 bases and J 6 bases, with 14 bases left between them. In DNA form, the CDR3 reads TGTGCCAGCTCACCACCGCAACGAGGGCGGGATGGCTACACCTTC. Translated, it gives CASSPPQRGRDGYTF.

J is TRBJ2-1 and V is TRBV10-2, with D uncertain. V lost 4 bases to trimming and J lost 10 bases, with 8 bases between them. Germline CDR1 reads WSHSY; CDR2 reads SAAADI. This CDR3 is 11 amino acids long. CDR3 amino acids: CASSALEEQFF. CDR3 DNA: TGCGCCAGCAGTGCCCTTGAGGAGCAGTTCTTC.

The CDR3 DNA is TGTGCCAGCAGTTACTGGCCTAGCGGGGCCAATGAGCAGTTCTTC. Amino acids: CASSYWPSGANEQFF. The chain uses TRBV6-5 and TRBJ2-1; 9 bases map to TRBD2. V lost 1 base to trimming and J lost 6 bases; unmatched junction nucleotides: 4. From germline, CDR1 is MNHEY and CDR2 SVGAGI. This CDR3 contains 15 residues.

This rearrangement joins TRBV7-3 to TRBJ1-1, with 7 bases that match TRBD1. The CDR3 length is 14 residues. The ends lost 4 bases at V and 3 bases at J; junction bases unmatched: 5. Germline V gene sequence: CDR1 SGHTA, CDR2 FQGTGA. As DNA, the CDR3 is TGTGCCAGCAGCTCGACAGGGATAGACACTGAAGCTTTCTTT. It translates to CASSSTGIDTEAFF.

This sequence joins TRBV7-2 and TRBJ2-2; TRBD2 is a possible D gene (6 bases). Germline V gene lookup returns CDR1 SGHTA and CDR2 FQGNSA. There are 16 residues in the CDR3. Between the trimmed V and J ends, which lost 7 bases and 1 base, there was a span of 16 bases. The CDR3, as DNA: TGTGCCAGCAACGTCGGGACTCAACGGAACACCGGGGAGCTGTTTTTT. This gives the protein CASNVGTQRNTGELFF.

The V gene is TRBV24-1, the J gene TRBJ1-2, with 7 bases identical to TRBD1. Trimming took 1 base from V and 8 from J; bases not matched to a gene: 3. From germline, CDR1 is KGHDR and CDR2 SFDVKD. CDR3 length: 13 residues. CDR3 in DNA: TGTGCCACCAGTGATTTCAAGGGGGCCGGCTACACCTTC. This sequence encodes CATSDFKGAGYTF.

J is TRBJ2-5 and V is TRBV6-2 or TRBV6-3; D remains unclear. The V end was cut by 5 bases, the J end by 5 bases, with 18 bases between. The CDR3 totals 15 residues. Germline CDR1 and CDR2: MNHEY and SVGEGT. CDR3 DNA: TGTGCCAGCAGTAGATCCCCAGGTGTTGAGGAGACCCAGTACTTC. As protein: CASSRSPGVEETQYF.

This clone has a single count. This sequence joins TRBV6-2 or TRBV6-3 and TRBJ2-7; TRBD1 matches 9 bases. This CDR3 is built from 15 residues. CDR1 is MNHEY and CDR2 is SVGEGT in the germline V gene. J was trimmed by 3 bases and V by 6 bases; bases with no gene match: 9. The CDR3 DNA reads TGTGCCAGCAGCTTCGACAGGGGGTTTGACTACGAGCAGTACTTC. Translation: CASSFDRGFDYEQYF.

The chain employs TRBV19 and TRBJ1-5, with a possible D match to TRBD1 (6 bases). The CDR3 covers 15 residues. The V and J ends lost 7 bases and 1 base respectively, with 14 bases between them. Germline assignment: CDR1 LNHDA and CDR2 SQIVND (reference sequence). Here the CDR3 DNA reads TGTGCCAGTAATCTACAACAGGGAAGCAATCAGCCCCAGCATTTT. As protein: CASNLQQGSNQPQHF.

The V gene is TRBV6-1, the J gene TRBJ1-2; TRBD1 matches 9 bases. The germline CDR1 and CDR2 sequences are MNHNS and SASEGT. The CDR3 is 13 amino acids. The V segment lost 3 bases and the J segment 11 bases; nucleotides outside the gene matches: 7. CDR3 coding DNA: TGTGCCAGCAGTGAGCGTGACAGGGGGTTGTACACCTTC. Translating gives CASSERDRGLYTF.

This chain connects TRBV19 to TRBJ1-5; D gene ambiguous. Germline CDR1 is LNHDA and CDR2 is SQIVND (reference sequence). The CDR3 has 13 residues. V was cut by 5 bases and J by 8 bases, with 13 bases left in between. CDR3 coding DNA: TGTGCCAGTAGTCGAGGGCCGGGAGAGCCCCAGCATTTT. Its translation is CASSRGPGEPQHF.

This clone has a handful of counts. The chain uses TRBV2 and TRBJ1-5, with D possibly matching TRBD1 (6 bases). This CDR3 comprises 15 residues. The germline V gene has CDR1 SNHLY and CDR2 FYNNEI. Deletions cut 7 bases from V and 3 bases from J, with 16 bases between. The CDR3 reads CASKGFPGVNQPQHF. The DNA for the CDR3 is TGTGCCAGCAAAGGTTTCCCAGGGGTCAATCAGCCCCAGCATTTT.

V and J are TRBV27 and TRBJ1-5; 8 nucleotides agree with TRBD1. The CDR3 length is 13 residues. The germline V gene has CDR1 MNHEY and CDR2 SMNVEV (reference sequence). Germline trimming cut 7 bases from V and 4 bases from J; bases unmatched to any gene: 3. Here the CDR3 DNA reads TGTGCCAGCACCAGGGGGCAGAATCAGCCCCAGCATTTT. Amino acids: CASTRGQNQPQHF.

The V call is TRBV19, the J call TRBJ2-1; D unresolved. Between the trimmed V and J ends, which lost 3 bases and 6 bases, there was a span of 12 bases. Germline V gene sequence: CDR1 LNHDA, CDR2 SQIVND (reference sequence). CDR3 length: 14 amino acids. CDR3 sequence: CASSMRHEPNEQFF. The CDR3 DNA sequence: TGTGCCAGTAGTATGAGACACGAACCCAATGAGCAGTTCTTC.

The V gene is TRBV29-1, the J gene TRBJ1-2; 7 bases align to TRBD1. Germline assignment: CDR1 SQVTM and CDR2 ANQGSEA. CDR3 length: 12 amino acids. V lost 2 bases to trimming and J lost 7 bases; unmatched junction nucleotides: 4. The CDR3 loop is CSVESGGGGYTF. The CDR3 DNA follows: TGCAGCGTTGAATCAGGGGGTGGTGGCTACACCTTC.

Here the CDR3 reads CASHSSGNTIYF. CDR3 coding DNA: TGTGCCAGCCATTCCTCTGGAAACACCATATATTTT. J is TRBJ1-3 and V is TRBV25-1; D remains unclear. This CDR3 spans 12 amino acids. Deletions cut 8 bases from V and 0 bases from J, with 5 bases between. Per germline, CDR1 MGHDK and CDR2 SYGVNS.

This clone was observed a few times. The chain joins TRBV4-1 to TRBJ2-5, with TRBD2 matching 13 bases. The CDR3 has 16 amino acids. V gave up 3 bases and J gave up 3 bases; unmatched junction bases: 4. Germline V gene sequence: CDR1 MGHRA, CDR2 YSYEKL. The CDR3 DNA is TGCGCCAGCAGCCAGTTGGGACTAGCGGGAAAAGAGACCCAGTACTTC. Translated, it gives CASSQLGLAGKETQYF.

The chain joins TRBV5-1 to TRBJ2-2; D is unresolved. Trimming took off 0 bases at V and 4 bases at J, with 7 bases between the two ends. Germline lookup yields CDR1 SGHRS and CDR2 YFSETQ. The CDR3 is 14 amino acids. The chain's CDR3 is CASSLDSTTGELFF. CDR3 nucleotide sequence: TGCGCCAGCAGCTTGGACTCTACCACCGGGGAGCTGTTTTTT.

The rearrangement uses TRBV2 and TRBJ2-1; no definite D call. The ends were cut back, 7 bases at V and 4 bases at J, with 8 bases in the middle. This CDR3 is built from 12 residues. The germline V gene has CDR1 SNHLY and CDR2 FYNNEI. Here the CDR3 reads CASTIEYNEQFF. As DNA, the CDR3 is TGTGCCAGCACGATCGAGTACAATGAGCAGTTCTTC.

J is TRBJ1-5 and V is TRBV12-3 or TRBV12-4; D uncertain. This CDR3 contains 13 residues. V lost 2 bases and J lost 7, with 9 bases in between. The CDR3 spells CASSLSSQQPQHF. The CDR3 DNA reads TGTGCCAGCAGTTTAAGTTCTCAGCAGCCCCAGCATTTT.

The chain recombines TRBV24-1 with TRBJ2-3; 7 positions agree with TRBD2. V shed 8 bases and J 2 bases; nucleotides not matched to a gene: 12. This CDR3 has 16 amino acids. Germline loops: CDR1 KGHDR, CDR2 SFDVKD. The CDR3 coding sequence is TGTGCCACCAACGACGGGGGGTGGGGATCCACAGATACGCAGTATTTT. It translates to CATNDGGWGSTDTQYF.

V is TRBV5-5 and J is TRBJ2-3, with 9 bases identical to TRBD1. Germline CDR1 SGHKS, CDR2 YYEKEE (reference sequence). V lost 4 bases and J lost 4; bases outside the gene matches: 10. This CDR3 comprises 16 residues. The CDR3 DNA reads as TGTGCCAGCAGCCCACGCGGACAGGGGTCCCCAGATACGCAGTATTTT. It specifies CASSPRGQGSPDTQYF.

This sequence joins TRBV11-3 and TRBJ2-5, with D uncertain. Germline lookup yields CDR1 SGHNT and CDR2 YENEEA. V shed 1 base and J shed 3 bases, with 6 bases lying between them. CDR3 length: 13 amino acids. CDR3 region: CASSLGPEETQYF. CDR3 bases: TGTGCCAGCAGCTTAGGTCCCGAAGAGACCCAGTACTTC.

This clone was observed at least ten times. CDR3 in amino acids: CASSLAGGPYEQYF. DNA for the CDR3: TGTGCCAGCAGCTTGGCGGGAGGGCCCTACGAGCAGTACTTC. This chain links TRBV5-4 with TRBJ2-7; 8 bases agree with TRBD2. After removal of 0 bases from V and 2 bases from J, the junction contained 1 base not matched to a gene. Germline CDR1 and CDR2: SGHNT and YYREEE (reference sequence). The CDR3 length is 14 residues.

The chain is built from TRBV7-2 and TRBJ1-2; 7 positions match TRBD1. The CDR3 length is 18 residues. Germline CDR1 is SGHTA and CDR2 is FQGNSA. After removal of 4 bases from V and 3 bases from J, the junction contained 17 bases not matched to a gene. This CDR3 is CASSSSDRTTLAYYGYTF. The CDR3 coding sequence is TGTGCCAGCAGCTCATCGGACAGGACTACACTTGCTTACTATGGCTACACCTTC.

CDR3 coding DNA: TGTGCCAGCAGCCCATGGACAGGGGTCTATGAGCAGTTCTTC. Protein sequence: CASSPWTGVYEQFF. This rearrangement joins TRBV7-9 to TRBJ2-1; 9 positions agree with TRBD1. Per the germline V gene, CDR1 is SEHNR and CDR2 is FQNEAQ (reference sequence). V dropped 5 bases and J dropped 8; count of bases not matched to a gene: 7. There are 14 residues in the CDR3.

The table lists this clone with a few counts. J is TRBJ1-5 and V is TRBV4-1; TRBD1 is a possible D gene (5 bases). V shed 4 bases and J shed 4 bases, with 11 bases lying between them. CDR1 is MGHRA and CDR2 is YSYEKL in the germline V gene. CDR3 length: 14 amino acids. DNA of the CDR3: TGCGCCAGCAGCCCCCTGGGGGGAAATCAGCCCCAGCATTTT. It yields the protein CASSPLGGNQPQHF.